This T cell receptor (beta chain) was identified in a study of shared clonotypes between healthy human individuals. Study results and limitations: Non-shared clonotypes had lower generation probabilities than clonotypes shared by all four sorted-subset donors.

Genomic DNA of every subset was divided equally among multiple immunoSEQ plates. How the authors handled the data: Filtering of immunoSEQ junctional sequences could not match full-length read filtering. Libraries were prepared by immunoSEQ multiplex PCR; TCRdb keeps only in-frame clonotypes and omits some of them. V, J and clone size derive from that table, while D and trimming were established from the DNA sequence. The profile covers over a million clones, with about four fifths appearing a single time and roughly 0.62% taken by the ten largest. This CDR3 is 15 amino acids long. V lost 0 bases and J 5 bases, leaving 13 bases between the germline ends. CDR1 and CDR2 (germline): LGHNA, YSLEER. Concerning this clone: Its antigen is unidentified.

This sequence joins TRBV4-3 and TRBJ1-1, with D hard to call. The material sequenced was memory CD4+ T cells from PBMCs. Regarding subset: CD45RA-negative fraction. This TCR derives from a young man in good health. Some clones in this sample may be carry-over from other donors' samples. The CDR3 region is CASSQEVPLGTEAFF. The CDR3 DNA reads as TGCGCCAGCAGCCAAGAGGTTCCACTGGGGACTGAAGCTTTCTTT.